This T cell receptor beta chain was captured by sequencing in a study of shared clonotypes between healthy human individuals (dated by TCRdb to between 2020 and 2021). Context from the whole study: A few men and a couple of women, aged 18 to 49 years, made up the cohort. Per donor, three plates each were used for CD4 naive and CD4 memory, two for CD8 naive, and one for CD8 memory. The study deeply sequenced blood TCR repertoires of five healthy adults to estimate repertoire size and the extent of clonotype sharing between individuals. Libraries were prepared and TCR repertoires were sequenced by different laboratories using diverse techniques, in order to increase sequencing depth and limit assay-specific biases. Per donor, leukapheresis produced somewhere between about 0.94 and 8.9 billion PBMCs.

From its cysteine to its phenylalanine, the CDR3 spans 15 amino acids. Of all the DNA, just the CDR3 is kept, 45 bases in frame from base 1. Via the germline V gene, CDR1 is WSHSY and CDR2 SAAADI. V lost 6 bases and J lost 3 bases; the stretch between them is 14 bases long. Using the deep immunoSEQ assay, TCR CDR3 regions were amplified from genomic DNA by multiplex PCR. Extracted genomic DNA from each cell subset was distributed evenly across all wells of several immunoSEQ 96-well plates, and each plate was treated as a replicate. For sorted subsets, each replicate PCR was loaded with about 0.2 ug genomic DNA, equivalent to 30,000 or so T cell genomes. The purified libraries were quantified using a Qubit 3.0 fluorometer, sized with a Bioanalyzer 2100, and then quantified again using the KAPA Library Quantification kit. A separate single-read 150-cycle Illumina NextSeq 550 flow cell was used to sequence each immunoSEQ 96-well plate. Per the authors' processing: Because the immunoSEQ output held only junctional sequences and lacked quality scores, the filtering could not match the filtering applied to full-length reads. Sequences were annotated with PyIR, a Python wrapper for IgBLAST v1.9, and V/J genes and CDR3 were assigned using IMGT germline references. Reads were removed for weak V/J assignments (E-value above 1e-6), missing CDR3, stop codons, out-of-frame junctions, or ambiguous translated residues. V3J clonotypes were defined as sequences sharing the same inferred V gene, J gene, and CDR3 amino acid sequence. Percentage overlap between repertoires was computed as shared unique clonotypes divided by the size of the smaller repertoire. RTK rarefaction, the Chao1 estimator, and Recon v2.1 estimates of unobserved clonotypes were used to assess repertoire richness. OLGA was used to compute generation probabilities for all TCRbeta clonotypes that the gDNA method yielded from a handful of donors. Here the immuneACCESS table is served through TCRdb, limited to in-frame sequences with V and J called. Missing clones are a known gap in these copies; in checked studies unresolved V genes cover under half, and the rest lacks a known reason. That table gives V, J and clone size, and the DNA gave D and trimming. This sample has hundreds of thousands of clones in its table, and about 90% of those were observed once. Together, the top ten hold 24% of the sample.

Study-wide conclusions, independent of this receptor: Sampling was restricted to blood, and TCR repertoires in tissues likely differ from the TCR repertoires found in blood. Rarefaction of sorted-subset datasets indicated incomplete sequencing despite the large sequencing depth. Sharing across a handful of donors was observed for about 5% of naive CD4, 3% to 3.5% of naive CD8, 2% to 2.5% of memory CD4, and about 0.4% of memory CD8 clonotypes. Estimated clonotype richness was generally larger for naive than for memory subsets. Pairwise subsampling indicated that sequencing depth was expected to affect the degree of clonotype sharing among donors. Because the study included only a small number of donors, the genetic and exposure-history diversity represented was limited. Higher generation probabilities were observed for clonotypes shared by all four sorted-subset donors than for non-shared clonotypes.

For this clone: No cognate antigen has been identified for it. Per-nucleotide qualities are absent, and no much larger clonotype sits a single base away.

CD8 naive samples were CD45RO-negative cells positively selected for CCR7, giving a CD45RA+CCR7+ population that excluded TemRA cells. The donors were healthy, HIV-negative adults with no recently reported acute infections or vaccinations. All donors were Caucasian adults living in Nashville, Tennessee, USA. After blood collection by leukapheresis, PBMCs were isolated using Ficoll-Histopaque density gradient centrifugation and then cryopreserved in the vapor phase of liquid nitrogen. Analytical flow cytometry was used to check the purity and quantity of every magnetically sorted T cell population. Genomic DNA was isolated from every sorted fraction and measured by UV absorbance on a Nanodrop 2000c.

The sample consisted of naive CD8+ T cells sorted from blood. This specimen's cell subset or site label, interpreted: CD45RA+CCR7+. This receptor was taken from a man aged 25 to 45 in good health. The rearrangement joined TRBV10-2 to TRBJ2-2; D gene: possibly TRBD2, on 5 matching bases. The nucleotide sequence reads TGCGCCAGCAGACCACTAGGACTCGACACCGGGGAGCTGTTTTTT. Its protein is CASRPLGLDTGELFF.